Presented here are 28 T cell receptor beta chains from one specimen sequenced in a study of CD8+ T cells in alopecia areata. Investigators isolated RNA and reverse transcribed it into cDNA to act as the sequencing template. Repertoires were generated with immunoSEQ multiplex PCR, while TCRdb's copy carries only in-frame clones and drops some. The profile shows roughly 230,000 clones, roughly 44% of them singletons. The treatment denotes: oral pan-JAK inhibitor, 5-10 mg twice daily. Sequenced material: CD4+ T cells sorted from blood, taken at roughly week 36, from a patient treated with tofacitinib. The receptor source for this set is a human donor with alopecia areata.

This clone occurred a few times. The chain joins TRBV25-1 to TRBJ1-2, with a weak D call TRBD1 (6 bases). The CDR3 consists of 13 residues. Per the germline V gene, CDR1 is MGHDK and CDR2 is SYGVNS. The V gene lost 6 bases and the J gene lost 3 bases, with 11 bases spanning the gap. The CDR3 nucleotides read TGTGCCAGCAGGGGGGGCTTGGACTATGGCTACACCTTC. Translated: CASRGGLDYGYTF.

The J gene is TRBJ2-7, the V gene TRBV6-5; 8 positions agree with TRBD1. The CDR3 has 14 residues. Per the germline V gene, CDR1 is MNHEY and CDR2 is SVGAGI. The V segment lost 7 bases and the J segment 4 bases; nucleotides outside the gene matches: 9. Here the CDR3 reads CASTDGTGLYEQYF. Here the CDR3 DNA reads TGTGCCAGCACCGACGGGACAGGACTGTACGAGCAGTACTTC.

For the CDR3, the DNA is TGTGCCAGCAGCCCCCTCTGGCGGGAGGGGGGACCAGATACGCAGTATTTT. Its protein is CASSPLWREGGPDTQYF. The chain has TRBV7-2 and TRBJ2-3; 9 nucleotides line up with TRBD2. The CDR3 has 17 residues. From germline, CDR1 is SGHTA and CDR2 FQGNSA. Trimming removed 5 bases from V and 4 bases from J; junction bases left unmatched: 13.

The CDR3 nucleotides read TGCAGCGTTGAATTAGCCAGCCCCTACGAGCAGTACTTC. It specifies CSVELASPYEQYF. This rearrangement joins TRBV29-1 to TRBJ2-7; D uncertain. The CDR3 has 13 amino acids. The germline gives CDR1 SQVTM, CDR2 ANQGSEA. With 2 bases removed from V and 2 bases from J, the gap between germline ends came to 10 bases.

The chain uses TRBV2 and TRBJ1-5; unclear D gene. The length of the CDR3 is 15 residues. Per the germline V gene, CDR1 is SNHLY and CDR2 is FYNNEI. V lost 0 bases, J lost 3 bases, and 9 bases lay in between. The CDR3 nucleotides are TGTGCCAGCAGTGAAGCAGGTGTCCTCAATCAGCCCCAGCATTTT. It yields the protein CASSEAGVLNQPQHF.

The chain recombines TRBV6-1 with TRBJ1-2; no clear D. Between the trimmed V and J ends, which lost 2 bases and 4 bases, there was a span of 5 bases. This CDR3 contains 12 residues. In germline, CDR1 is MNHNS, CDR2 SASEGT. For the CDR3, the DNA is TGTGCCAGCAGTGAATTGGCCTATGGCTACACCTTC. Translation: CASSELAYGYTF.

The chain uses TRBV30 and TRBJ1-2; TRBD1 is a possible D gene (6 bases). This CDR3 contains 16 residues. V lost 3 bases to trimming and J lost 6 bases, with 23 bases between them. In germline, CDR1 is GTSNPN, CDR2 SVGIG (reference sequence). CDR3 protein: CAWSGTGMMGAHGYTF. The CDR3 DNA sequence: TGTGCCTGGAGCGGGACGGGAATGATGGGGGCGCATGGCTACACCTTC.

Comment on this clone: Other nucleotide sequences in the sample specify the same CDR3. This rearrangement joins TRBV5-1 to TRBJ2-5; 7 nucleotides match TRBD2. J lost 5 bases, V lost 2 bases, and 3 bases had no gene match. Germline assignment: CDR1 SGHRS and CDR2 YFSETQ. The CDR3 has 13 amino acids. The CDR3 DNA sequence: TGCGCCAGCAGCTTCGGGGGGAGTGAGACCCAGTACTTC. Protein sequence: CASSFGGSETQYF.

This clone was seen only a few times. This sequence joins TRBV5-1 and TRBJ2-7; D may be TRBD1 or TRBD2 (5 bases each). V lost 4 bases and J 3 bases, leaving 14 bases between the germline ends. The germline gives CDR1 SGHRS, CDR2 YFSETQ. This CDR3 comprises 14 residues. The CDR3 region has the DNA TGCGCCAGCAGCCGGGACGGGACCGACTACGAGCAGTACTTC. Protein: CASSRDGTDYEQYF.

The V gene is TRBV30, the J gene TRBJ2-7, with 9 bases identical to TRBD1. This CDR3 has 17 residues. Trimming took 1 base from V and 4 from J; bases not matched to a gene: 14. Germline V lookup: CDR1 GTSNPN, CDR2 SVGIG (reference sequence). CDR3 nucleotides: TGTGCCTGGAGTGATTCAACCTCCCCGGACAGGGGATACGAGCAGTACTTC. It translates to CAWSDSTSPDRGYEQYF.

The V and J genes are TRBV7-2 and TRBJ2-1; possibly TRBD2 for D (6 bases). CDR1 is SGHTA and CDR2 is FQGNSA in the germline V gene. V shed 5 bases and J shed 2 bases, with 19 bases lying between them. CDR3 length: 17 amino acids. CDR3 loop: CASSQIGTGNAYNEQFF. The CDR3 region has the DNA TGTGCCAGCAGCCAGATAGGGACTGGGAACGCCTACAATGAGCAGTTCTTC. Full variable domain (remainder filled in from reference TRBV7-2 and TRBJ2-1): GAGVSQSPSNKVTEKGKDVELRCDPISGHTALYWYRQSLGQGLEFLIYFQGNSAPDKSGLPSDRFSAERTGGSVSTLTIQRTQQEDSAVYLCASSQIGTGNAYNEQFFGPGTRLTVL.

J is TRBJ1-1 and V is TRBV30; 11 bases match TRBD1. The CDR3 contains 14 residues. V was clipped by 4 bases and J by 5 bases; unmatched bases: 6. In germline, CDR1 is GTSNPN, CDR2 SVGIG (reference sequence). The CDR3 is CAWTPDRGRTEAFF. CDR3 coding DNA: TGTGCCTGGACCCCGGACAGGGGGCGGACTGAAGCTTTCTTT.

This chain uses TRBV7-3 with TRBJ2-1; maybe TRBD2 (5 bases). From germline, CDR1 is SGHTA and CDR2 FQGTGA. The V end was cut by 2 bases, the J end by 3 bases, with 11 bases between. The CDR3 is made up of 15 amino acids. In DNA, the CDR3 is TGTGCCAGCAGCTTATCCCGGGGTGGCTACAATGAGCAGTTCTTC. Encoded protein: CASSLSRGGYNEQFF.

This clone was detected a few times. The rearrangement uses TRBV18 and TRBJ2-1; possibly TRBD1 for D (6 bases). This CDR3 comprises 12 residues. CDR1 KGHSH and CDR2 LQKENI come from the germline V gene. The V gene lost 9 bases and the J gene lost 7 bases, with 13 bases spanning the gap. The CDR3 is CASSQGLNEQFF. The CDR3 DNA is TGTGCCAGTTCGCAGGGGTTGAATGAGCAGTTCTTC.

Concerning this clone: This CDR3 is also generated by other DNA sequences in the sample. The chain has TRBV28 and TRBJ2-5, with TRBD2 identical over 9 bases. Germline V gene sequence: CDR1 MDHEN, CDR2 SYDVKM. The V segment lost 5 bases and the J segment 3 bases; nucleotides outside the gene matches: 4. The CDR3 totals 14 residues. The CDR3 spells CASSDSGREETQYF. CDR3 DNA: TGTGCCAGCAGTGATAGCGGGAGAGAAGAGACCCAGTACTTC.

About this clone itself: Other DNA sequences in this sample translate to the same CDR3. V usage is TRBV4-3 and J usage is TRBJ2-5; D gene unclear. Germline V lookup: CDR1 LGHNA, CDR2 YSLEER. Trimming shortened V by 4 bases and J by 1 base, and 7 bases separated the two germline ends. This CDR3 is 13 amino acids long. The CDR3 DNA reads as TGCGCCAGCAGCCCGGGCTTCCAAGAGACCCAGTACTTC. This gives the protein CASSPGFQETQYF.

Details on this clone: Other DNA sequences from this sample encode an identical CDR3 as well. The V call is TRBV19, the J call TRBJ1-1, with D perhaps TRBD1 (6 bases). Germline values: CDR1 LNHDA, CDR2 SQIVND (reference sequence). V was shortened by 3 bases and J by 1 base, with 9 bases between the two germline ends. CDR3 length: 14 amino acids. The CDR3 coding sequence is TGTGCCAGTAGTATTCGGGGACAGAACACTGAAGCTTTCTTT. Protein sequence: CASSIRGQNTEAFF. Complete variable domain (other parts from reference TRBV19 and TRBJ1-1): DGGITQSPKYLFRKEGQNVTLSCEQNLNHDAMYWYRQDPGQGLRLIYYSQIVNDFQKGDIAEGYSVSREKKESFPLTVTSAQKNPTAFYLCASSIRGQNTEAFFGQGTRLTVV.

The rearrangement joins TRBV30 to TRBJ1-2, with unresolved D. CDR1 GTSNPN and CDR2 SVGIG come from the germline V gene (reference sequence). There are 14 residues in the CDR3. Trimming took 4 bases from V and 4 from J, leaving 16 bases between them. The CDR3 DNA is TGTGCCTGGATCACAACGGACGGAACCTATGGCTACACCTTC. Translating gives CAWITTDGTYGYTF.

This clone turned up a few times. The chain has TRBV13 and TRBJ2-5; a possible D gene is TRBD2 (6 bases). The CDR3 has 14 amino acids. Germline V gene data show CDR1 as PRHDT and CDR2 as FYEKMQ (reference sequence). The V end was cut by 6 bases, the J end by 3 bases, with 14 bases between. The CDR3 spells CASSPTGGEETQYF. For the CDR3, the DNA is TGTGCCAGCAGTCCAACCGGCGGGGAAGAGACCCAGTACTTC.

This rearrangement joins TRBV5-8 to TRBJ1-5; D is perhaps TRBD1 (5 bases). This CDR3 contains 19 residues. CDR1 is SGHTS and CDR2 is YDEGEE in the germline V gene. The V and J ends lost 5 bases and 1 base respectively, with 25 bases between them. The CDR3 is CASRGDLAKGIGSNQPQHF. The CDR3 DNA is TGTGCCAGCAGGGGGGACCTGGCAAAGGGGATTGGGAGCAATCAGCCCCAGCATTTT.

This clone was picked up a small number of times. This chain links TRBV7-9 with TRBJ1-1; perhaps TRBD1 as D (5 bases). CDR3 length: 10 amino acids. Germline lookup yields CDR1 SEHNR and CDR2 FQNEAQ (reference sequence). The germline V and J ends were trimmed by 2 bases and 14 bases, with 9 bases remaining between them. DNA of the CDR3: TGTGCCAGCAGCTTAAATGGGGCCTTCTTT. Translated, it gives CASSLNGAFF.

This clone showed up just a few times. The chain joins TRBV6-6 to TRBJ1-3; possibly TRBD1 for D (6 bases). Germline CDR1 reads MNHNY; CDR2 reads SVGAGI (reference sequence). The CDR3 is 15 amino acids. Trimming removed 6 bases from V and 3 bases from J, with 15 bases in between. CDR3 nucleotides: TGTGCCAGCAGGCGGAGGACAGAGGGTGGAAACACCATATATTTT. Translating it yields CASRRRTEGGNTIYF.

In this sample, this clone turned up once. The genes are TRBV7-3 and TRBJ2-7; 10 bases are a match to TRBD1. This CDR3 region has 15 residues. Germline CDR1 is SGHTA and CDR2 is FQGTGA. With V trimmed by 5 bases and J by 2 bases, 6 bases remained unmatched. The CDR3 DNA is TGTGCCAGCAGCATGACAGGGGGCCAACCCTACGAGCAGTACTTC. It translates to CASSMTGGQPYEQYF.

This clone was recorded a few times. The genes are TRBV12-5 and TRBJ2-3, with TRBD2 identical over 10 bases. V shed 4 bases and J 1 base; nucleotides not matched to a gene: 2. CDR3 length: 15 amino acids. The germline V gene has CDR1 LGHNT and CDR2 FRNRAP. CDR3 DNA: TGTGCTAGTGGTTGGACTAGCGGTCGCACAGATACGCAGTATTTT. Translating it yields CASGWTSGRTDTQYF.

The genes are TRBV23-1 and TRBJ1-4; D not certain. TRBV23-1 is assigned to the ORF class and has an uncertain function. CDR3 length: 19 amino acids. Trimming removed 3 bases at V and 1 base at J, with 21 bases between. CDR3 residues: CASSQPYSRRSKTNEKLFF. The CDR3 nucleotides read TGCGCCAGCAGTCAGCCGTACTCTAGGAGGTCGAAAACTAATGAAAAACTGTTTTTT.

This clone showed up just a few times. The V gene is TRBV6-5, the J gene TRBJ1-1; TRBD1 might be the D (5 bases). The V and J ends lost 5 bases and 8 bases respectively, with 18 bases between them. This CDR3 is 14 amino acids long. CDR1 MNHEY and CDR2 SVGAGI come from the germline V gene. CDR3 in DNA: TGTGCCAGCAGTGTGCTCCGTGGGGCTAGGGAAGCTTTCTTT. Encoded protein: CASSVLRGAREAFF.

This rearrangement joins TRBV30 to TRBJ1-1; D is ambiguous. Germline CDR1 is GTSNPN and CDR2 is SVGIG (reference sequence). There are 15 residues in the CDR3. V dropped 1 base and J dropped 2 bases, with 14 bases sitting between them. As DNA, the CDR3 is TGTGCCTGGAGTGCGTTGGGGAGGGCTAACACTGAAGCTTTCTTT. Translating it yields CAWSALGRANTEAFF.

This clone was seen at least ten times. V is TRBV6-5 and J is TRBJ1-2, with TRBD1 identical over 7 bases. CDR1 MNHEY and CDR2 SVGAGI come from the germline V gene. The CDR3 extends over 14 amino acids. J gave up 8 bases and V 7 bases, and 13 bases lay outside the gene matches. The CDR3 loop reads CASTRRTGSTGYTF. CDR3 nucleotide sequence: TGTGCCAGCACCCGACGGACAGGCTCCACGGGCTACACCTTC.